This TCR beta chain was retrieved from a study of T-cell memory formation after mild COVID-19. TCRdb independently ran MiXCR on the 5' RACE reads; one entry per CDR3 protein. The table includes 300,000 to 400,000 distinct CDR3 sequences, 25% to 30% detected once. Per germline, CDR1 SQVTM and CDR2 ANQGSEA. The length of the CDR3 is 10 residues. The ends were cut back, 2 bases at V and 5 bases at J, with 4 bases in the middle. The specimen was PBMCs or a T cell subset sorted from them (not recorded which). The receptor's source is an adult woman who had mild COVID-19 (a few samples of this study predate the infection). Cell type and time point are not known. The V gene is TRBV29-1, the J gene TRBJ2-7, with D uncertain. Here the CDR3 reads CSVELDEQYF. For the CDR3, the DNA is TGCAGCGTTGAATTGGACGAGCAGTACTTC.